This TCR beta chain was identified during a study of cytotoxic CD8 clonotypes in ibrutinib-treated CLL. Study-wide background: The patients comprised some 10 relapsed/refractory and 15 treatment-naive cases, approximately 18 IGHV unmutated. Across samples, productive templates numbered a few hundred thousand and productive rearrangements reached 94,082 on average. General study results and limits: Under treatment, the uncommon public clonotypes either contracted or remained stable.

This clone was seen a single time. Its antigen is not identified. A 1 in 200,000 to 1 in 1 million T cell depth was the sequencing target. Sequencing used immunoSEQ multiplex PCR; TCRdb keeps in-frame clones, though not all of them. This sample has roughly 150,000 clones, with approximately 90% found just once. The CDR3 is 14 residues long. V lost 6 bases, J lost 3 bases, and 7 bases stayed unmatched. CDR1 and CDR2 from the germline V gene are MNHEY and SMNVEV (reference sequence). The TCR originated in a human donor with chronic lymphocytic leukemia. The sample was PBMCs, taken at disease progression, from a patient treated with ibrutinib. The chain links TRBV27 to TRBJ2-7; 8 nucleotides line up with TRBD2. CDR3 in amino acids: CASSLGLAGYEQYF. The CDR3 bases are TGTGCCAGCAGCCTGGGGCTAGCGGGCTACGAGCAGTACTTC.